This TCR beta chain was observed in a study of T cell responses to AZD1222 COVID-19 vaccine. Study-level points and caveats: The sample set comprised mostly white British donors with more females, and clonal diversity was possibly underestimated. Vaccine-associated CD4 TCRs spanned spike, dominant at 160-218 and 743-854. Baseline serology detected seropositivity in only a handful of AZD1222 recipients. Repertoires were obtained only post-peak T cell response.

In regard to this clone: Its antigen is not identified.

Sequenced by immunoSEQ multiplex PCR; TCRdb stores in-frame clones only, minus some. The sample includes some 180,000 clones, 92% of them seen just once. The source of this sequence is an adult in good health. The sample was peripheral blood, taken on day 0 of AZD1222 vaccination.

CDR3 protein: CASRGGTSGGREADTQYF. Here the CDR3 DNA reads TGTGCCAGCAGAGGTGGGACTAGCGGGGGCCGGGAGGCAGATACGCAGTATTTT. This sequence joins TRBV5-4 and TRBJ2-3, with 14 bases lining up with TRBD2. With 5 bases clipped from V and 4 bases from J, the junction kept 12 bases outside the gene matches. CDR3 length: 18 residues. Germline V lookup: CDR1 SGHNT, CDR2 YYREEE (reference sequence).